The 29 T cell receptor beta chains presented below share a single source sample, sequenced in a study of PD-1 blockade in mismatch repair-deficient tumors (dated by TCRdb to the late 2010s). Library construction relied on the immunoSEQ multiplex PCR assay. Entries here come from immuneACCESS through TCRdb and include only in-frame sequences with V and J called. Some clones fail to appear in such tables; in the studies checked, an unresolved V gene covers under half of the shortfall, and the cause of the remainder is unknown. This sample holds approximately 100,000 clones; roughly four fifths were observed only once. The top ten constitute around 6.5% of the sample. The source was peripheral blood, collected about 36 weeks after starting pembrolizumab. These receptors were obtained from an adult with mismatch repair-deficient cancer.

This CDR3 is CASSLRQTNTEAFF. CDR3 nucleotides: TGTGCCAGCAGCTTAAGACAGACGAACACTGAAGCTTTCTTT. This sequence joins TRBV7-9 and TRBJ1-1; a possible D gene is TRBD1 (5 bases). The ends were cut back, 2 bases at V and 1 base at J, with 8 bases in the middle. This CDR3 is 14 amino acids long. Germline CDR1 reads SEHNR; CDR2 reads FQNEAQ (reference sequence).

This clone appeared a few times. V gene TRBV6-5 combines with J gene TRBJ2-7; 13 bases are shared with TRBD2. This CDR3 is 14 amino acids long. The V and J ends lost 5 bases and 3 bases, in that order; junction bases with no gene match: 1. Germline values: CDR1 MNHEY, CDR2 SVGAGI. CDR3 nucleotide sequence: TGTGCCAGCAGTAGGACTAGCGGGAGCTACGAGCAGTACTTC. It yields the protein CASSRTSGSYEQYF.

The chain joins TRBV9 to TRBJ1-3; D gene ambiguous. The CDR3 is 16 amino acids. The V end was cut by 4 bases, the J end by 0 bases, with 14 bases between. Germline CDR1 SGDLS, CDR2 YYNGEE. CDR3 in amino acids: CASSHPGGNSGNTIYF. The CDR3 nucleotides read TGTGCCAGCAGCCACCCAGGTGGAAACTCTGGAAACACCATATATTTT.

The chain has TRBV10-1 and TRBJ2-1, with 15 positions matching TRBD2. Losses at the gene ends were 6 bases for V and 8 bases for J; bases not matched to a gene: 5. Germline V CDR1 and CDR2: WNHNN, SYGVQD (reference sequence). The CDR3 contains 15 residues. The CDR3 DNA follows: TGCGCCAGCAGCGGGACTAGCGGGAGGCGGTATGAGCAGTTCTTC. This translates into CASSGTSGRRYEQFF.

The rearrangement uses TRBV7-9 and TRBJ2-5, with D perhaps matching TRBD2 (6 bases). The CDR3 contains 11 residues. Trimming removed 5 bases at V and 10 bases at J, with 11 bases between. Looked up from germline, CDR1 is SEHNR and CDR2 is FQNEAQ (reference sequence). CDR3 sequence: CASSLGLNQYF. The CDR3 region has the DNA TGTGCCAGCAGCCTGGGACTCAACCAGTACTTC.

The chain joins TRBV11-1 to TRBJ2-2; 7 nucleotides line up with TRBD2. With 5 bases clipped from V and 4 bases from J, the junction kept 10 bases outside the gene matches. The CDR3 has 16 amino acids. Germline CDR1 reads SGHAT; CDR2 reads FQDESV (reference sequence). CDR3: CASSSRRGSGTGELFF. CDR3 DNA: TGTGCCAGCAGCAGCCGCCGCGGGAGTGGCACCGGGGAGCTGTTTTTT.

The chain joins TRBV6-6 to TRBJ2-7; D gene uncertain. The germline V gene encodes CDR1 MNHNY and CDR2 SVGAGI (reference sequence). V was pared by 0 bases and J by 7 bases, with 16 bases between. This CDR3 spans 15 amino acids. The CDR3 is CASSYSSAGPWEQYF. In DNA, the CDR3 is TGTGCCAGCAGTTACTCGTCAGCCGGGCCGTGGGAGCAGTACTTC.

This rearrangement joins TRBV11-3 to TRBJ1-4; no clear D. Trimming stripped 0 bases from V and 3 bases from J, with 8 bases between. Germline CDR1 SGHNT, CDR2 YENEEA. The CDR3 runs to 15 residues. The CDR3 loop reads CASSLERAANEKLFF. CDR3 sequence (DNA): TGTGCCAGCAGCTTAGAGAGGGCGGCTAATGAAAAACTGTTTTTT.

The rearrangement joins TRBV11-2 to TRBJ2-7; 7 bases align to TRBD2. This CDR3 spans 12 amino acids. J lost 6 bases, V lost 1 base, and 0 bases had no gene match. CDR1 and CDR2 (germline): SGHAT, FQNNGV. The CDR3 here is CASSLAGGEQYF. The CDR3 DNA follows: TGTGCCAGCAGCTTAGCGGGGGGCGAGCAGTACTTC.

The chain employs TRBV27 and TRBJ2-2; D is unresolved. CDR1 is MNHEY and CDR2 is SMNVEV in the germline V gene (reference sequence). This CDR3 has 12 amino acids. Deletions cut 9 bases from V and 7 bases from J, with 12 bases between. The DNA for the CDR3 is TGTGCCAGTACCCGCAACGGCGGGGAGCTGTTTTTT. Translated, it gives CASTRNGGELFF.

There are a few counts of this clone. The gene calls are TRBV11-2 and TRBJ1-1; D remains unclear. The CDR3 runs to 14 residues. The V end was cut by 5 bases, the J end by 2 bases, with 12 bases between. Germline CDR1 is SGHAT and CDR2 is FQNNGV. CDR3 region: CASSGVIANTEAFF. The CDR3 region has the DNA TGTGCCAGCAGCGGGGTCATCGCAAACACTGAAGCTTTCTTT.

The chain couples TRBV6-6 to TRBJ2-5, with TRBD2 as a possible D gene (6 bases). The germline V gene has CDR1 MNHNY and CDR2 SVGAGI (reference sequence). This CDR3 spans 14 amino acids. The V end lost 6 bases, the J end lost 2 bases, and 13 bases lay between the germline ends. The CDR3 DNA reads as TGTGCCAGCAGACTGCAGGGACTTCAAGAGACCCAGTACTTC. Protein sequence: CASRLQGLQETQYF.

The genes are TRBV29-1 and TRBJ2-2; 11 bases agree with TRBD2. The CDR3 is 13 amino acids. V shed 8 bases and J 7 bases; nucleotides not matched to a gene: 6. The germline V gene encodes CDR1 SQVTM and CDR2 ANQGSEA. Here the CDR3 reads CSTLAGGNGELFF. CDR3 DNA sequence: TGCAGCACCTTAGCGGGGGGGAACGGGGAGCTGTTTTTT.

This chain links TRBV11-3 with TRBJ2-5; tentatively, D is TRBD1 (6 bases). This CDR3 region has 12 residues. Germline V gives CDR1 SGHNT, CDR2 YENEEA. V lost 5 bases, J lost 10 bases, and 14 bases lay in between. The CDR3, as DNA: TGTGCCAGCAGCCAGGGTGGGGGACACCAGTACTTC. Its translation: CASSQGGGHQYF. Combining the CDR3 with reference TRBV11-3 and TRBJ2-5 gives the whole variable domain EAGVVQSPRYKIIEKKQPVAFWCNPISGHNTLYWYLQNLGQGPELLIRYENEEAVDDSQLPKDRFSAERLKGVDSTLKIQPAELGDSAVYLCASSQGGGHQYFGPGTRLLVL.

The chain uses TRBV7-8 and TRBJ1-5; D gene unclear. The CDR3 has 17 residues. CDR1 and CDR2 from the germline V gene are SGHVS and FQNEAQ. Trimming pared 1 base from V and 0 bases from J, leaving 13 bases between. In DNA form, the CDR3 reads TGTGCCAGCAGCTTAGTCACCCGTACCTATAGCAATCAGCCCCAGCATTTT. It encodes CASSLVTRTYSNQPQHF.

The chain couples TRBV5-1 to TRBJ2-1; the D is unclear. The length of the CDR3 is 14 residues. V was trimmed by 7 bases and J by 8 bases, leaving 19 bases between them. Germline V gene sequence: CDR1 SGHRS, CDR2 YFSETQ. DNA for the CDR3: TGCGCCAGCGGTTCTACCGGGCCGCTATATGAGCAGTTCTTC. The encoded protein is CASGSTGPLYEQFF. Filled out from reference TRBV5-1 and TRBJ2-1, the complete variable domain reads KAGVTQTPRYLIKTRGQQVTLSCSPISGHRSVSWYQQTPGQGLQFLFEYFSETQRNKGNFPGRFSGRQFSNSRSEMNVSTLELGDSALYLCASGSTGPLYEQFFGPGTRLTVL.

The J gene is TRBJ2-7, the V gene TRBV19; no clear D gene. Germline assignment: CDR1 LNHDA and CDR2 SQIVND (reference sequence). The CDR3 is made up of 11 amino acids. Between the trimmed V and J ends, which lost 6 bases and 5 bases, there was a span of 8 bases. CDR3 in amino acids: CASSSQDEQYF. CDR3 nucleotide sequence: TGTGCCAGTAGCTCCCAAGACGAGCAGTACTTC.

This chain uses TRBV23-1 with TRBJ2-3, with D perhaps TRBD1 (6 bases). TRBV23-1 carries the ORF label, with uncertain function. V was shortened by 6 bases and J by 0 bases, with 16 bases between the two germline ends. The CDR3 sequence is 16 residues long. The CDR3 nucleotides are TGCGCCAGCAGACTCAATCAACAGGGTAGCACAGATACGCAGTATTTT. It yields the protein CASRLNQQGSTDTQYF.

This chain links TRBV4-3 with TRBJ2-7, with 10 bases that match TRBD2. The germline V gene encodes CDR1 LGHNA and CDR2 YSLEER. V lost 3 bases to trimming and J lost 3 bases; unmatched junction nucleotides: 5. CDR3 size: 15 residues. The CDR3 spells CASSQTRTSGYEQYF. In DNA form, the CDR3 reads TGCGCCAGCAGCCAGACAAGGACTAGCGGCTACGAGCAGTACTTC.

The genes are TRBV11-2 and TRBJ2-7; TRBD2 matches 10 bases. V trimming: 5 bases; J trimming: 2 bases; junction bases outside the gene matches: 9. Looked up from germline, CDR1 is SGHAT and CDR2 is FQNNGV. This CDR3 spans 16 amino acids. CDR3 DNA sequence: TGTGCCAGCAGCCCCGTGGCTAGCGGGAGAACCTACGAGCAGTACTTC. Amino acid sequence: CASSPVASGRTYEQYF.

V is TRBV11-1 and J is TRBJ2-5, with 7 nucleotides matching TRBD1. The CDR3 totals 16 residues. CDR1 is SGHAT and CDR2 is FQDESV in the germline V gene (reference sequence). Trimming at V came to 5 bases and at J to 3 bases, leaving 12 bases not matched to a gene. CDR3 nucleotides: TGTGCCAGCAGCCCCAGACAGGGACGTCGAAAAGAGACCCAGTACTTC. This codes for CASSPRQGRRKETQYF.

This chain uses TRBV11-2 with TRBJ1-2, with a possible D match to TRBD1 (5 bases). The CDR3 is 14 residues long. The V end was cut by 1 base, the J end by 7 bases, with 13 bases between. The V gene's germline CDR1 is SGHAT and CDR2 FQNNGV. CDR3 loop: CASSLGGDGSGYTF. The DNA of the CDR3 is TGTGCCAGCAGCTTAGGAGGGGACGGTAGTGGCTACACCTTC. Using reference TRBV11-2 and TRBJ1-2 for the parts outside the CDR3, the full variable domain is EAGVAQSPRYKIIEKRQSVAFWCNPISGHATLYWYQQILGQGPKLLIQFQNNGVVDDSQLPKDRFSAERLKGVDSTLKIQPAKLEDSAVYLCASSLGGDGSGYTFGSGTRLTVV.

The J gene is TRBJ2-4, the V gene TRBV9; the D is unclear. Trimming took 4 bases from V and 0 from J, leaving 8 bases between them. Germline CDR1 SGDLS, CDR2 YYNGEE. CDR3 size: 14 residues. The CDR3 coding sequence is TGTGCCAGCAGCCTTGGAATAGCCAAAAACATTCAGTACTTC. Protein: CASSLGIAKNIQYF.

This chain links TRBV7-8 with TRBJ2-7; 10 bases match TRBD2. Unmatched junction bases numbered 10, after V lost 5 bases and J lost 3 bases. Germline values: CDR1 SGHVS, CDR2 FQNEAQ. The CDR3 loop spans 16 amino acids. CDR3 sequence reads: CASSITAGLAFYEQYF. DNA of the CDR3: TGTGCCAGCAGCATTACCGCGGGACTAGCGTTCTACGAGCAGTACTTC.

V is TRBV5-1 and J is TRBJ1-1, with D unresolved. The CDR3 is 14 residues long. CDR1 and CDR2 from the germline V gene are SGHRS and YFSETQ. V lost 0 bases and J 1 base, leaving 7 bases between the germline ends. The CDR3 protein is CASSLAQTNTEAFF. In nucleotides, the CDR3 is TGCGCCAGCAGCTTGGCTCAGACGAACACTGAAGCTTTCTTT.

The table lists this clone with a count of one. The rearrangement links TRBV30 to TRBJ1-1; D not resolved. The CDR3 has 13 residues. Germline lookup yields CDR1 GTSNPN and CDR2 SVGIG (reference sequence). With 5 bases removed from V and 1 base from J, the gap between germline ends came to 11 bases. The CDR3 coding sequence is TGTGCCTGGGGGCGGACGGCGAACACTGAAGCTTTCTTT. Protein sequence: CAWGRTANTEAFF. Full variable domain (missing parts from reference TRBV30 and TRBJ1-1): SQTIHQWPATLVQPVGSPLSLECTVEGTSNPNLYWYRQAAGRGLQLLFYSVGIGQISSEVPQNLSASRPQDRQFILSSKKLLLSDSGFYLCAWGRTANTEAFFGQGTRLTVV.

This chain uses TRBV6-5 with TRBJ1-5; no definite D call. The CDR3 covers 15 residues. Germline lookup yields CDR1 MNHEY and CDR2 SVGAGI. Trimming pared 2 bases from V and 3 bases from J, leaving 11 bases between. The CDR3 protein is CASSYGAGINQPQHF. CDR3 nucleotides: TGTGCCAGCAGTTACGGAGCAGGTATCAATCAGCCCCAGCATTTT.

The V and J genes are TRBV29-1 and TRBJ2-1; D gene ambiguous. The CDR3 sequence is 14 residues long. Germline CDR1 is SQVTM and CDR2 is ANQGSEA. Trimming shortened V by 3 bases and J by 9 bases, and 18 bases separated the two germline ends. This CDR3 reads CSVELASLNGEQFF. The DNA of the CDR3 is TGCAGCGTTGAGTTGGCTAGTTTGAACGGTGAGCAGTTCTTC.

The V and J genes are TRBV7-9 and TRBJ2-5; 7 bases line up with TRBD1. Germline V CDR1 and CDR2: SEHNR, FQNEAQ (reference sequence). The CDR3 is 15 residues long. After removal of 0 bases from V and 1 base from J, the junction contained 2 bases not matched to a gene. The CDR3 spells CASSLAGQLQETQYF. The CDR3 coding sequence is TGTGCCAGCAGCTTAGCGGGACAGCTCCAAGAGACCCAGTACTTC.